This T cell receptor (beta chain) was recovered during a study of identical twins (TCRdb year 2016). Context from the whole study: The study deep-sequenced TCR alpha and beta repertoires from monozygotic twins, unrelated adults of various ages and cord blood to test whether fetal clonotypes persist. To rule out contamination, the twin experiments were replicated at different times with different library preparation protocols. Overall study outcomes, separate from this receptor: Invariant T cells such as MAIT and iNKT could partly confound zero-insertion analyses, though diverse VJ usage argued against this for most clonotypes. In monozygotic twins, out-of-frame TCR alpha sharing was systematically underestimated by recombination models, although the models agreed with sharing between unrelated individuals. Abundant cord blood beta clonotypes carried fewer insertions; young adult naive repertoires showed a weaker similar trend, while memory repertoires showed none. Because the same donors could not be followed over many years, the conclusions relied on cross-sectional statistical analysis. Compared with coincidental sharing between unrelated individuals, out-of-frame TCR alpha sequences shared between twins had an excess of sequences with low generation probability. Excess twin sharing in beta out-of-frame sequences was weaker because fewer shared sequences lowered the signal-to-noise ratio.

The library relied on 5' RACE. Instrument used: Illumina HiSeq 2000. A universal primer binding site was introduced by template switching, and a unique molecular identifier was present in the final cDNA, enabling accurate counting of TCR cDNA molecules. Specific primers in the conserved constant-segment region were used to synthesize first-strand cDNA for the TCR alpha and beta chains. To control for contamination, every cDNA library was double barcoded, receiving both a SMART-Mk sample barcode and Illumina barcodes. Two successive PCR steps introduced TruSeq adapter sequences along with Illumina sample barcodes. Sequencing of the TCR alpha and beta cDNA libraries was done on the Illumina HiSeq platform using custom primers. The authors' pipeline ran thus. MiGEC processed the raw reads to extract unique molecular identifiers, while MiXCR was used to determine the CDR3 positions. Recombination models were inferred per individual with the repgenHMM and IGoR tools using an EM algorithm. Shared clonotype analysis was performed with the tcR package in R, normalizing sharing by the product of cloneset sizes. Out-of-frame nonproductive sequences were analyzed to study raw recombination free of thymic and clonal selection effects. TCRdb trimmed the raw reads at Q25, called clones with MiXCR and kept productive beta chains. Entries are consolidated by CDR3 protein sequence, retaining the most common genes and DNA. None of the V and J calls come from the authors' own analysis; TCRdb made them. For this sample the table gives about 200,000 distinct CDR3 sequences, of which roughly 9.4% were detected only once. The ten largest clones take up over 4.5% of the sample.

All donors were healthy Caucasians. Miltenyi CD45RO+ enrichment and human naive T-cell isolation kits were used to isolate memory (CD45RO+) and naive T cells from PBMC. For CDR1 and CDR2, the germline V gene lists SQVTM and ANQGSEA. V lost 1 base and J lost 2 bases, and the count of bases not matched to a germline gene is 10. Including the terminal cysteine and phenylalanine, the CDR3 comprises 17 residues. The DNA shown is the 51-base CDR3, in frame from base 1. Many counts were recorded for this clonotype. This clone's antigen is unknown. No much larger clone is present one base from it, and per-base qualities are unavailable.

The chain couples TRBV29-1 to TRBJ2-2; 7 bases in between match TRBD1. The receptor comes from a woman under 30 in good health. What was sequenced was memory (CD45RO+) T cells sorted from blood. Reading the label with the study, this specimen's cell subset or site is: CD45RO+ enriched T cells. CDR3 sequence: CSVEGNRQGVNTGELFF. The bases are TGCAGCGTTGAAGGGAATCGACAGGGCGTTAACACCGGGGAGCTGTTTTTT.